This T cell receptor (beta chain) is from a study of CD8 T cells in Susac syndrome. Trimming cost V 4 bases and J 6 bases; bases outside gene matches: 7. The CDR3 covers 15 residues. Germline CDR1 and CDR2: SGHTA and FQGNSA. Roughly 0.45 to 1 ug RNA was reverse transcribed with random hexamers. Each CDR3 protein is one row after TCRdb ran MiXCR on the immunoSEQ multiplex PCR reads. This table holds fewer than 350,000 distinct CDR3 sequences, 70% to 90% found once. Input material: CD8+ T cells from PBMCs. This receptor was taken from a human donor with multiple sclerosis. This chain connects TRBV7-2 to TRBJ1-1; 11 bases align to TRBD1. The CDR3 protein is CASSSRDRGFAEAFF. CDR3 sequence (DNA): TGTGCCAGCAGCTCCCGGGACAGGGGGTTCGCTGAAGCTTTCTTT.